Listed below are T cell receptor beta chains from one sample, sequenced in a study of beta chain features in type 1 diabetes. Repertoires were generated with immunoSEQ multiplex PCR, while TCRdb's copy carries only in-frame clones and drops some. The top ten hold more than 0.09% of the sample, which has about 650,000 clones, around an eighth seen once. The sample was naive CD4+ T cells from blood. Receptors were obtained from a man aged 25-45 years with type 1 diabetes. Both conserved end residues are part of each CDR3. The order of the fields is J gene, V gene, CDR3 protein.

J gene: TRBJ2-1; V gene: TRBV27; CDR3 protein: CASSLDRAYYNEQFF
J gene: TRBJ1-2; V gene: TRBV7-9; CDR3 protein: CASSLMTGSNYGYTF
J gene: TRBJ2-7; V gene: TRBV7-9; CDR3 protein: CASSVSGTGGSEQYF
J gene: TRBJ1-2; V gene: TRBV28; CDR3 protein: CASSQTRDGYTF
J gene: TRBJ1-4; V gene: TRBV7-2; CDR3 protein: CASSSARQGNNEKLFF
J gene: TRBJ2-1; V gene: TRBV7-8; CDR3 protein: CASTEAAYNEQFF
J gene: TRBJ1-2; V gene: TRBV7-6; CDR3 protein: CASSLRQGDYGYTF
J gene: TRBJ1-2; V gene: TRBV5-4; CDR3 protein: CASSEGASYGYTF
J gene: TRBJ1-4; V gene: TRBV2; CDR3 protein: CASSPEVTIEKLFF
J gene: TRBJ1-2; V gene: TRBV25-1; CDR3 protein: CASSELTGVDGYTF
J gene: TRBJ1-6; V gene: TRBV6-5; CDR3 protein: CASRSPGFSPLHF
J gene: TRBJ2-7; V gene: TRBV2; CDR3 protein: CASKGTYEQYF
J gene: TRBJ1-5; V gene: TRBV2; CDR3 protein: CASVQGQNQPQHF
J gene: TRBJ1-6; V gene: TRBV2; CDR3 protein: CAYRAAGDNSPLHF
J gene: TRBJ1-3; V gene: TRBV12-5; CDR3 protein: CASVWRTGLRSGNTIYF
J gene: TRBJ2-3; V gene: TRBV29-1; CDR3 protein: CSVEDYTDTQYF
J gene: TRBJ2-1; V gene: TRBV11-3; CDR3 protein: CASSLGRSSNEQFF
J gene: TRBJ1-3; V gene: TRBV28; CDR3 protein: CASSLRGAAGNTIYF
J gene: TRBJ2-7; V gene: TRBV29-1; CDR3 protein: CSVGQVLTHEQYF
J gene: TRBJ2-7; V gene: TRBV28; CDR3 protein: CASTPDNYEQYF
J gene: TRBJ2-1; V gene: TRBV7-9; CDR3 protein: CASSSGTGLFNEQFF
J gene: TRBJ2-1; V gene: TRBV7-9; CDR3 protein: CASSVQAVSSYNEQFF
J gene: TRBJ2-7; V gene: TRBV2; CDR3 protein: CASRVEAGLSYEQYF
J gene: TRBJ1-4; V gene: TRBV7-2; CDR3 protein: CASSTEGLNEKLFF
J gene: TRBJ2-4; V gene: TRBV27; CDR3 protein: CASSLEAGGGNIQYF
J gene: TRBJ1-2; V gene: TRBV28; CDR3 protein: CASSLLRDRGNYGYTF
J gene: TRBJ1-2; V gene: TRBV2; CDR3 protein: CASSTGTGGGGYTF
J gene: TRBJ1-2; V gene: TRBV7-2; CDR3 protein: CASSLEDDLGYTF
J gene: TRBJ2-5; V gene: TRBV28; CDR3 protein: CASSSPGFRQETQYF
J gene: TRBJ1-4; V gene: TRBV18; CDR3 protein: CASSSQTGSTNEKLFF
J gene: TRBJ2-3; V gene: TRBV5-4; CDR3 protein: CASSVGADTQYF
J gene: TRBJ2-7; V gene: TRBV5-1; CDR3 protein: CASSQNYEQYF
J gene: TRBJ2-1; V gene: TRBV25-1; CDR3 protein: CASSDVRGSSYNEQFF
J gene: TRBJ1-5; V gene: TRBV7-9; CDR3 protein: CASSSPGSQPNQPQHF
J gene: TRBJ2-3; V gene: TRBV7-9; CDR3 protein: CASNVVTQYF
J gene: TRBJ2-1; V gene: TRBV4-3; CDR3 protein: CASSQEASGVNEQFF
J gene: TRBJ2-1; V gene: TRBV6-6; CDR3 protein: CASSRVQEGGNEQFF
J gene: TRBJ2-1; V gene: TRBV2; CDR3 protein: CASRGGLGREQFF
J gene: TRBJ2-1; V gene: TRBV9; CDR3 protein: CASSVASGYNEQFF
J gene: TRBJ2-1; V gene: TRBV7-2; CDR3 protein: CASSLNPEGNEQFF
J gene: TRBJ2-1; V gene: TRBV29-1; CDR3 protein: CSGLSGTLLYNEQFF
J gene: TRBJ1-1; V gene: TRBV6-1; CDR3 protein: CASSEIREGTEAFF
J gene: TRBJ2-5; V gene: TRBV12-5; CDR3 protein: CASQLRWTGETQYF
J gene: TRBJ1-1; V gene: TRBV6-5; CDR3 protein: CASSYSSNGGTEAFF
J gene: TRBJ1-2; V gene: TRBV6-1; CDR3 protein: CASSELASSDGYTF
J gene: TRBJ1-1; V gene: TRBV11-2; CDR3 protein: CASSLDRAPTANTEAFF